This TCR beta chain was observed in a study of monozygotic twins with inflammatory bowel disease. Overall study findings and caveats: IBD patients share fewer clonotypes with other people than healthy twins do, especially with disease activity.

The CDR3 length is 14 residues. Germline CDR1 SGHRS, CDR2 YFSETQ. Comment on this clonotype: What it recognizes is unknown.

From its re-call of the 5' RACE reads, TCRdb lists each CDR3 protein once, without DNA. In all, the sample yields 350,000 to 500,000 distinct CDR3 sequences. Sequenced input: blood. The TCR was taken from a human donor with ulcerative colitis or Crohn's disease, or a healthy co-twin of an affected twin (not recorded which). The chain employs TRBV5-1 and TRBJ2-2. This chain's CDR3 is CASSPTRNTGELFF.